This T cell receptor beta chain was sequenced in a study of T cells after yellow fever vaccination. Study-wide results and caveats: In post-booster samples, most primary-vaccination clones reappeared (about 95% CD4, about 91% CD8).

This clonotype was counted a few times. Its target is unknown. CDR1 and CDR2 from the germline V gene are DFQATT and SNEGSKA (reference sequence). Losses at the gene ends were 6 bases for V and 5 bases for J; bases not matched to a gene: 11. The length of the CDR3 is 16 residues. Via MiXCR, TCRdb re-called the 5' RACE reads, giving one row per CDR3 protein. This sample has around 310,000 distinct CDR3 sequences, with roughly 3.5% found just once. Here the sequenced sample was PBMCs, taken on the day of the yellow fever booster vaccination. The V gene is TRBV20-1, the J gene TRBJ2-1, with TRBD2 identical over 12 bases. This sequence was found in a man aged 18 to 30 who received the YFV17D yellow fever vaccine. In DNA form, the CDR3 reads TGCAGTGCAGAACCACGACTAGCGGGGGCCCACAATGAGCAGTTCTTC. Translation gives CSAEPRLAGAHNEQFF.